This T cell receptor beta chain was documented in a study of T cell responses to AZD1222 COVID-19 vaccine. A note on this clone: Antigen unknown.

Repertoires were generated with immunoSEQ multiplex PCR, while TCRdb's copy carries only in-frame clones and drops some. The data contain 95,000 to 150,000 clones, 80% to 90% of them singletons. Study-wide findings and caveats: The CD4 TCRs associated with vaccination extended across spike and predominated at 160-218 and 743-854.

Trimming cost V 4 bases and J 1 base, with 8 bases left between them. In germline, CDR1 is SGHKS, CDR2 YYEKEE (reference sequence). The CDR3 runs to 13 residues. The TCR comes from an adult in good health. Here the sequenced sample was peripheral blood, taken on day 0 of AZD1222 vaccination. This chain uses TRBV5-5 with TRBJ1-1; perhaps TRBD1 as D (5 bases). The CDR3 nucleotides are TGTGCCAGCAGCGGCGACAGGAACACTGAAGCTTTCTTT. As protein: CASSGDRNTEAFF.